The clone carrying this T cell receptor beta chain was counted only a few times. Its antigen is undetermined. This entry belongs to a study of vaccination and CD4 T cells after COVID-19. Overall study context: Overlapping peptides covering the spike proteins of SARS-CoV-2, HCoV-NL63, HCoV-OC43 and HCoV-229E were added to stimulate cells.

The CDR3 loop spans 16 amino acids. V lost 4 bases to trimming and J lost 2 bases, with 18 bases between them. From germline, CDR1 is DFQATT and CDR2 SNEGSKA (reference sequence). Study-wide results and limits: The study sampled relatively few convalescent patients and omitted early post-infection timepoints.

The treatment here: roughly ten-day PBMC culture with coronavirus spike peptide pools or control peptides (ViraFEST assay). Prior to the COVID-19 pandemic (2011-2018), the unexposed donor's CD4+ T cells were collected. ViraFEST enlarged antigen-specific T cell populations with peptide pools and afterwards sequenced TCRs. Peptide pools at around 9.2 ug/ml and IL-2 at around 10 IU/ml were added to cultures of a few million PBMCs per well. The Oncomine TCR Beta short-read assay generated sequence data from the DNA of cultured CD4+ T cells. Investigators isolated genomic DNA from cultured CD4+ T cells. MiXCR was run by TCRdb on the PCR reads, yielding one entry per CDR3 protein. In the table there are 9,000 to 13,000 distinct CDR3 sequences, approximately 32% of which are singletons.

The chain has TRBV20-1 and TRBJ1-5; possibly TRBD1 for D (6 bases). Sequencing used CD4+ T cells from blood, cultured in vitro. This sequence was found in a human donor in good health. CDR3 sequence reads: CSATEGGGEGNQPQHF. The CDR3 DNA follows: TGCAGTGCTACCGAGGGCGGGGGCGAGGGCAATCAGCCCCAGCATTTT.